A selection of T cell receptor beta chains follows, all from one sample in a study of radiotherapy plus CTLA-4 blockade in lung cancer. TCRdb's table, derived via immunoSEQ multiplex PCR, lists solely in-frame clones and lacks some. The sample has more than 90,000 clones, about 90% seen once. The sequencing used peripheral blood, collected from a patient treated with radiotherapy plus ipilimumab. The receptors stem from a human donor with non-small cell lung cancer that progressed on radiotherapy plus ipilimumab. Each CDR3 is given with its conserved first and last residue.

V gene: TRBV5-6
J gene: TRBJ1-4
CDR3 protein: CASSLGPDRTYEKLFF

V gene: TRBV29-1
J gene: TRBJ2-1
CDR3 protein: CSVERIRGEQFF

V gene: TRBV4-1
J gene: TRBJ1-2
CDR3 protein: CASSLRWLTSNYGYTF

V gene: TRBV20-1
J gene: TRBJ2-3
CDR3 protein: CSAQSGDTQYF

V gene: TRBV5-4
J gene: TRBJ2-2
CDR3 protein: CASTKTSGSVNTGELFF

V gene: TRBV10-3
J gene: TRBJ2-5
CDR3 protein: CAISESGGLKTQYF

V gene: TRBV7-3
J gene: TRBJ2-2
CDR3 protein: CASSLDRSGELFF

V gene: TRBV7-2
J gene: TRBJ2-2
CDR3 protein: CASSARGVDTGELFF

V gene: TRBV6-6
J gene: TRBJ2-3
CDR3 protein: CASSSRGTSGPDTQYF

V gene: TRBV4-1
J gene: TRBJ1-1
CDR3 protein: CASSQDRRTNTEAFF

V gene: TRBV9
J gene: TRBJ2-7
CDR3 protein: CASSVEPRGPEHIRYEQYF

V gene: TRBV11-2
J gene: TRBJ1-1
CDR3 protein: CASSFGLNTEAFF

V gene: TRBV5-4
J gene: TRBJ2-5
CDR3 protein: CASSGGRGETQYF

V gene: TRBV19
J gene: TRBJ1-3
CDR3 protein: CASNPGGDAGNTIYF

V gene: TRBV5-4
J gene: TRBJ2-1
CDR3 protein: CASSFGAGEVYEQFF

V gene: TRBV5-1
J gene: TRBJ2-1
CDR3 protein: CASSPRLAGGHEQFF

V gene: TRBV30
J gene: TRBJ2-1
CDR3 protein: CAWNLKGGRSNEQFF

V gene: TRBV7-6
J gene: TRBJ2-7
CDR3 protein: CASSSGPAADEQYF

V gene: TRBV18
J gene: TRBJ2-7
CDR3 protein: CASSPFPGGNNEQYF

V gene: TRBV2
J gene: TRBJ1-1
CDR3 protein: CASSEAEGGWNTEAFF

V gene: TRBV7-3
J gene: TRBJ2-7
CDR3 protein: CASSLSASGSLHEQYF

V gene: TRBV29-1
J gene: TRBJ2-4
CDR3 protein: CSVLTAPAAKNIQYF

V gene: TRBV2
J gene: TRBJ2-7
CDR3 protein: CASSGLGGQYF

V gene: TRBV6-1
J gene: TRBJ1-1
CDR3 protein: CASSAGQVNTEAFF

V gene: TRBV11-2
J gene: TRBJ2-3
CDR3 protein: CASSPRAAGGTDTQYF

V gene: TRBV7-9
J gene: TRBJ2-3
CDR3 protein: CASSSLNADTQYF

V gene: TRBV6-6
J gene: TRBJ2-1
CDR3 protein: CASRGTDYNEQFF

V gene: TRBV12-5
J gene: TRBJ2-5
CDR3 protein: CASARLALQETQYF

V gene: TRBV7-9
J gene: TRBJ2-1
CDR3 protein: CASSLSAGAHNEQFF

V gene: TRBV27
J gene: TRBJ1-2
CDR3 protein: CASRPGGVSGYTF

V gene: TRBV30
J gene: TRBJ1-2
CDR3 protein: CALLTGSNYGYTF

V gene: TRBV27
J gene: TRBJ1-1
CDR3 protein: CASRSQGASSLNTEAFF

V gene: TRBV6-5
J gene: TRBJ2-5
CDR3 protein: CASSITSETQYF

V gene: TRBV1
J gene: TRBJ1-2
CDR3 protein: CTSSQHRDRGYGYTF

V gene: TRBV29-1
J gene: TRBJ2-7
CDR3 protein: CSVEATGFSEQYF

V gene: TRBV20-1
J gene: TRBJ1-2
CDR3 protein: CSARGDYGYTF

V gene: TRBV30
J gene: TRBJ2-5
CDR3 protein: CAWSAGTIQETQYF

V gene: TRBV7-9
J gene: TRBJ1-1
CDR3 protein: CASSYDTEAFF

V gene: TRBV5-1
J gene: TRBJ1-1
CDR3 protein: CASSPRVGGENAEAFF

V gene: TRBV11-2
J gene: TRBJ2-7
CDR3 protein: CASSLAVRGRALSYEQYF

V gene: TRBV18
J gene: TRBJ1-5
CDR3 protein: CASSPVGDNQPQHF

V gene: TRBV9
J gene: TRBJ2-6
CDR3 protein: CASSVGGPHSGANVLTF

V gene: TRBV4-1
J gene: TRBJ2-5
CDR3 protein: CASSQETSGNVETQYF

V gene: TRBV11-3
J gene: TRBJ2-1
CDR3 protein: CASSPESSPPVNEQFF